A single sample is the source of the 29 T cell receptor beta chains below, sequenced in a study of blood T cell repertoires in COVID-19. Produced via immunoSEQ multiplex PCR; TCRdb's table is partial and in-frame only. The sample consists of more than 200,000 clones, around four fifths of them appearing once. The sequenced sample was peripheral blood. The receptors stem from a woman at least 80 years old with COVID-19, enrolled during active disease.

The rearrangement uses TRBV28 and TRBJ2-3; D gene unclear. The CDR3 totals 12 residues. Germline CDR1 is MDHEN and CDR2 is SYDVKM. Between the trimmed V and J ends, which lost 4 bases and 4 bases, there was a span of 6 bases. The CDR3 DNA reads as TGTGCCAGCAGTTCCGTCCCAGATACGCAGTATTTT. Residues: CASSSVPDTQYF.

The chain carries TRBV7-2 and TRBJ2-1, with TRBD2 identical over 7 bases. Losses at the gene ends were 0 bases for V and 3 bases for J; bases not matched to a gene: 2. The germline V gene has CDR1 SGHTA and CDR2 FQGNSA. CDR3 length equals 15 residues. The CDR3 DNA is TGTGCCAGCAGCTTAGCGTGGGGGGGCTACAATGAGCAGTTCTTC. Translated, it gives CASSLAWGGYNEQFF.

The chain uses TRBV28 and TRBJ1-4, with D unclear. Trimming left V 1 base short and J 8 bases short, with 14 bases between. Germline loops: CDR1 MDHEN, CDR2 SYDVKM. This CDR3 is built from 15 residues. The DNA of the CDR3 is TGTGCCAGCAGTTTATCGGGAGAGAGGAGAGAAAAACTGTTTTTT. Translation: CASSLSGERREKLFF.

This clone was seen more than once but under ten times. The chain links TRBV4-1 to TRBJ1-6; 9 bases are shared with TRBD1. The CDR3 consists of 16 residues. The V gene end was trimmed by 4 bases and the J gene end by 8 bases; junction bases not matched to a gene: 9. Germline CDR1 and CDR2: MGHRA and YSYEKL. The CDR3 region has the DNA TGCGCCAGCAGCCGGGACGGACAGGGGAAGGATTCACCCCTCCACTTT. Translated, it gives CASSRDGQGKDSPLHF.

The sample holds a few counts of this clone. The rearrangement joins TRBV28 to TRBJ1-5; weak D call: TRBD1 (6 bases). CDR3 size: 16 residues. The V end was cut by 3 bases, the J end by 2 bases, with 14 bases between. Germline CDR1 and CDR2: MDHEN and SYDVKM. CDR3 DNA: TGTGCCAGCAGTTTCATCTCCAGGGGACGCAATCAGCCCCAGCATTTT. It is translated as CASSFISRGRNQPQHF.

This clone showed up just once. The rearrangement links TRBV7-2 to TRBJ2-6; 7 bases line up with TRBD1. The CDR3 sequence is 19 residues long. V dropped 1 base and J dropped 1; count of bases not matched to a gene: 10. The germline gives CDR1 SGHTA, CDR2 FQGNSA. The CDR3 sequence is CASSLVAGGRVSGANVLTF. Here the CDR3 DNA reads TGTGCCAGCAGCTTAGTGGCAGGGGGAAGGGTATCTGGGGCCAACGTCCTGACTTTC.

The chain is built from TRBV11-2 and TRBJ2-1, with 11 bases lining up with TRBD2. The germline CDR1 and CDR2 sequences are SGHAT and FQNNGV. V lost 11 bases and J lost 2; bases outside the gene matches: 8. CDR3 size: 15 residues. The CDR3, as DNA: TGTGCCGGATCTGTTAGCGGGGGGGCCTACAATGAGCAGTTCTTC. Amino acids: CAGSVSGGAYNEQFF.

The genes are TRBV10-3 and TRBJ1-6, with TRBD1 as a possible D gene (6 bases). Germline-derived CDR1 and CDR2 are ENHRY and SYGVKD. V was cut by 6 bases and J by 7 bases, with 13 bases left in between. CDR3 length: 14 residues. The CDR3 DNA sequence: TGTGCCATCAGGGAACAGGGAAACAATTCACCCCTCCACTTT. Amino acid sequence: CAIREQGNNSPLHF.

The rearrangement links TRBV11-3 to TRBJ2-1, with D perhaps matching TRBD1 (6 bases). V dropped 5 bases and J dropped 0 bases, with 17 bases sitting between them. The length of the CDR3 is 17 residues. Looked up from germline, CDR1 is SGHNT and CDR2 is YENEEA. Written as DNA, the CDR3 is TGTGCCAGCAGCCCCCACGAGGGGGTAGCCTCCTACAATGAGCAGTTCTTC. Its protein product is CASSPHEGVASYNEQFF. The full variable domain, completed using reference TRBV11-3 and TRBJ2-1, is EAGVVQSPRYKIIEKKQPVAFWCNPISGHNTLYWYLQNLGQGPELLIRYENEEAVDDSQLPKDRFSAERLKGVDSTLKIQPAELGDSAVYLCASSPHEGVASYNEQFFGPGTRLTVL.

The chain combines TRBV7-2 with TRBJ2-5; the D gene is possibly TRBD2 (7 bases). The ends were cut back, 5 bases at V and 0 bases at J, with 19 bases in the middle. Germline CDR1 is SGHTA and CDR2 is FQGNSA. The CDR3 runs to 17 residues. The CDR3 region has the DNA TGTGCCAGCAGCCATGTGAAGGGGGGGAGGTACCAAGAGACCCAGTACTTC. Protein product: CASSHVKGGRYQETQYF. The complete variable domain, with remaining parts taken from reference TRBV7-2 and TRBJ2-5, reads GAGVSQSPSNKVTEKGKDVELRCDPISGHTALYWYRQSLGQGLEFLIYFQGNSAPDKSGLPSDRFSAERTGGSVSTLTIQRTQQEDSAVYLCASSHVKGGRYQETQYFGPGTRLLVL.

V and J are TRBV7-2 and TRBJ2-5; TRBD2 agrees at 10 bases. V dropped 5 bases and J dropped 6; count of bases not matched to a gene: 12. The CDR3 covers 16 residues. Germline V gives CDR1 SGHTA, CDR2 FQGNSA. CDR3 residues: CASSPPLAGMSKTQYF. The CDR3 DNA reads as TGTGCCAGCAGCCCCCCACTAGCGGGGATGTCGAAGACCCAGTACTTC. The variable domain in full, with the rest retrieved from reference TRBV7-2 and TRBJ2-5, is GAGVSQSPSNKVTEKGKDVELRCDPISGHTALYWYRQSLGQGLEFLIYFQGNSAPDKSGLPSDRFSAERTGGSVSTLTIQRTQQEDSAVYLCASSPPLAGMSKTQYFGPGTRLLVL.

The gene calls are TRBV4-3 and TRBJ1-2; 8 bases map to TRBD1. Losses at the gene ends were 0 bases for V and 8 bases for J; bases not matched to a gene: 5. Germline CDR1 and CDR2: LGHNA and YSLEER. The CDR3 consists of 14 residues. The CDR3 spells CASSQDLGQGGYTF. The CDR3 nucleotides are TGCGCCAGCAGCCAAGATCTTGGACAGGGAGGCTACACCTTC.

The chain carries TRBV11-3 and TRBJ2-3; 9 bases align to TRBD2. The CDR3 sequence is 16 residues long. The V gene end was trimmed by 5 bases and the J gene end by 3 bases; junction bases not matched to a gene: 9. Germline CDR1 SGHNT, CDR2 YENEEA. CDR3 loop: CASSIGGGGATDTQYF. The DNA of the CDR3 is TGTGCCAGCAGCATTGGCGGCGGGGGGGCAACAGATACGCAGTATTTT.

The chain couples TRBV2 to TRBJ1-6; the D gene is possibly TRBD1 (6 bases). Deletions cut 6 bases from V and 3 bases from J, with 15 bases between. Germline CDR1 SNHLY, CDR2 FYNNEI. This CDR3 is built from 16 residues. CDR3 sequence: CASRRSRQDYNSPLHF. The CDR3 nucleotides are TGTGCCAGCAGGAGGTCTCGACAGGACTATAATTCACCCCTCCACTTT.

As for this clone: Other DNA sequences in the sample encode the same CDR3. The chain links TRBV9 to TRBJ1-3; TRBD1 matches at 9 bases. The CDR3 covers 15 residues. Losses at the gene ends were 3 bases for V and 2 bases for J; bases not matched to a gene: 3. Germline-derived CDR1 and CDR2 are SGDLS and YYNGEE. This CDR3 is CASSAQGAAGNTIYF. The DNA for the CDR3 is TGTGCCAGCAGCGCACAGGGGGCTGCTGGAAACACCATATATTTT.

The chain's CDR3 is CASSDQGRREKLFF. Written as DNA, the CDR3 is TGTGCCAGCAGCGATCAGGGGAGAAGGGAAAAACTGTTTTTT. The chain couples TRBV11-2 to TRBJ1-4, with D possibly TRBD1 on 6 matching bases. The CDR3 runs 14 residues. Trimming stripped 5 bases from V and 8 bases from J, with 15 bases between. Germline assignment: CDR1 SGHAT and CDR2 FQNNGV. The full variable domain, completed using reference TRBV11-2 and TRBJ1-4, is EAGVAQSPRYKIIEKRQSVAFWCNPISGHATLYWYQQILGQGPKLLIQFQNNGVVDDSQLPKDRFSAERLKGVDSTLKIQPAKLEDSAVYLCASSDQGRREKLFFGSGTQLSVL.

This clone was counted once. The J gene is TRBJ1-1, the V gene TRBV5-1, with 8 bases lining up with TRBD1. This CDR3 is built from 16 residues. The V gene's germline CDR1 is SGHRS and CDR2 YFSETQ. The trim removed 4 bases at V and 5 bases at J, leaving 13 bases unmatched. As DNA, the CDR3 is TGCGCCAGCAGCCAGACGTCAGGACAGGGAGGAACTGAAGCTTTCTTT. Translated, it gives CASSQTSGQGGTEAFF.

The rearrangement links TRBV24-1 to TRBJ2-5, with TRBD1 as a possible D gene (5 bases). The germline V gene has CDR1 KGHDR and CDR2 SFDVKD. Trimming removed 3 bases at V and 5 bases at J, with 15 bases between. This CDR3 region has 15 residues. CDR3 amino acids: CATSDPMGLRETQYF. In DNA form, the CDR3 reads TGTGCCACCAGTGATCCGATGGGGCTGCGGGAGACCCAGTACTTC.

This rearrangement joins TRBV18 to TRBJ1-1; D is unclear. This CDR3 contains 13 residues. Germline loops: CDR1 KGHSH, CDR2 LQKENI. Trimming removed 3 bases at V and 4 bases at J, with 9 bases between. Here the CDR3 reads CASSPATFTEAFF. The CDR3 DNA reads TGTGCCAGCTCACCTGCCACTTTCACTGAAGCTTTCTTT. The full variable domain, its missing parts supplied by reference TRBV18 and TRBJ1-1, is NAGVMQNPRHLVRRRGQEARLRCSPMKGHSHVYWYRQLPEEGLKFMVYLQKENIIDESGMPKERFSAEFPKEGPSILRIQQVVRGDSAAYFCASSPATFTEAFFGQGTRLTVV.

CDR3 region: CASSLRGEQYF. The CDR3 DNA reads as TGTGCCAGCAGTTTAAGGGGGGAGCAGTACTTC. The chain recombines TRBV28 with TRBJ2-7, with TRBD1 as a possible D gene (6 bases). The CDR3 contains 11 residues. The germline CDR1 and CDR2 sequences are MDHEN and SYDVKM. The V gene lost 2 bases and the J gene lost 7 bases, with 6 bases spanning the gap.

The V gene is TRBV5-4, the J gene TRBJ2-3; D gene unclear. This CDR3 is 13 amino acids long. Germline CDR1 SGHNT, CDR2 YYREEE (reference sequence). The germline V and J ends were trimmed by 4 bases and 1 base, with 7 bases remaining between them. The CDR3 coding sequence is TGTGCCAGCAGCGTCCGCGGCACAGATACGCAGTATTTT. The encoded protein is CASSVRGTDTQYF.

The chain is built from TRBV7-8 and TRBJ1-5; TRBD1 is a possible D gene (6 bases). The CDR3 sequence is 13 residues long. The germline gives CDR1 SGHVS, CDR2 FQNEAQ. V gave up 8 bases and J gave up 0 bases, with 8 bases separating them. The CDR3 is CASSQGSNQPQHF. The CDR3 region has the DNA TGTGCCAGCTCACAGGGTAGCAATCAGCCCCAGCATTTT.

CDR3 residues: CASSQGLSYNEQFF. CDR3 nucleotide sequence: TGTGCCAGCAGCCAAGGACTAAGTTACAATGAGCAGTTCTTC. This sequence joins TRBV3-1 (or the pseudogene TRBV3-2) and TRBJ2-1; possible D gene TRBD2, 5 bases. Trimming took off 1 base at V and 4 bases at J, with 8 bases between the two ends. This CDR3 is 14 amino acids long. In germline, CDR1 is LGHDT, CDR2 YNNKEL (reference sequence).

V gene TRBV19 combines with J gene TRBJ1-1, with a weak D call TRBD1 (5 bases). Germline CDR1 LNHDA, CDR2 SQIVND (reference sequence). V lost 7 bases and J lost 0, with 15 bases in between. The length of the CDR3 is 15 residues. Here the CDR3 reads CASTPSGVLNTEAFF. The CDR3 DNA is TGTGCCAGTACCCCATCGGGGGTACTGAACACTGAAGCTTTCTTT.

The chain recombines TRBV11-2 with TRBJ1-1; 9 bases agree with TRBD1. V was pared by 5 bases and J by 4 bases, with 5 bases of the junction left unmatched. Germline CDR1 is SGHAT and CDR2 is FQNNGV. The CDR3 consists of 14 residues. The CDR3, as DNA: TGTGCCAGCAGCCTACAGACAGGGGGCACTGAAGCTTTCTTT. Amino acids: CASSLQTGGTEAFF.

This clone was observed a few times. The chain joins TRBV27 to TRBJ1-2; a possible D gene is TRBD1 (6 bases). V was cut by 2 bases and J by 2 bases, with 6 bases left in between. The germline gives CDR1 MNHEY, CDR2 SMNVEV (reference sequence). CDR3 length equals 13 residues. The CDR3 here is CASSLQGNYGYTF. The CDR3 nucleotides are TGTGCCAGCAGTTTACAGGGGAACTATGGCTACACCTTC.

DNA of the CDR3: TGCAGCGTTGGGACAGGGGGCAACTATGGCTACACCTTC. Translating it yields CSVGTGGNYGYTF. The V and J genes are TRBV29-1 and TRBJ1-2, with 11 bases identical to TRBD1. The CDR3 contains 13 residues. J lost 2 bases, V lost 4 bases, and 0 bases had no gene match. CDR1 is SQVTM, CDR2 ANQGSEA, per germline.

The chain couples TRBV11-2 to TRBJ1-2; 12 bases map to TRBD1. J gave up 8 bases and V 5 bases, and 12 bases lay outside the gene matches. This CDR3 comprises 16 residues. CDR1 SGHAT and CDR2 FQNNGV come from the germline V gene. This CDR3 reads CASSKGTGGPMGGYTF. CDR3 coding DNA: TGTGCCAGCAGCAAAGGGACAGGGGGCCCTATGGGGGGCTACACCTTC.

The CDR3 protein is CASTRENTEAFF. The DNA of the CDR3 is TGTGCCAGCACCAGGGAGAACACTGAAGCTTTCTTT. The chain uses TRBV25-1 and TRBJ1-1; maybe TRBD1 (5 bases). Trimming left V 7 bases short and J 1 base short, with 7 bases between. The CDR3 is made up of 12 amino acids. In germline, CDR1 is MGHDK, CDR2 SYGVNS.